Only a few counts were recorded for the clone carrying this T cell receptor (beta chain). What it recognizes is unknown. This sample is part of a study of blood T cells in healthy people across ages. Looking at the study overall: Template switching picked up about one barcoded beta molecule for each two T cells.

PCR was performed a second time for about 7 to 11 cycles using a sample-barcoded 5' primer and a J-beta primer mix. Each sample provided no less than 3 million CDR3-containing paired-end reads. Via MiXCR, TCRdb re-called the 5' RACE reads, giving one row per CDR3 protein. The sample includes about 1.6 million distinct CDR3 sequences, approximately 32% seen only once; the top ten take approximately 10%. The study, taken as a whole, reports: Across the age range, TCR beta diversity per million T cells fell in a roughly linear way.

This CDR3 has 9 amino acids. The V gene lost 7 bases and the J gene lost 14 bases, with 10 bases spanning the gap. Germline assignment: CDR1 SEHNR and CDR2 FQNEAQ (reference sequence). The V call is TRBV7-9, the J call TRBJ2-3; no reliable D call. The sequence was collected from a woman younger than 45 in good health. The source material was blood. The CDR3 DNA follows: TGTGCCAGCACCGCACAAGGGTATTTT. Translated, it gives CASTAQGYF.